This T cell receptor beta chain came from a study of T-cell memory formation after mild COVID-19. This clonotype was seen only a few times. As yet, its antigen is unknown. Study-level findings and limits: Cross-reactive memory seemingly joined, as some responding clones were found in pre-infection memory. Chiefly within CM and EM were the contracting CD4+ clones; CD8+ ones were within EMRA.

The V and J ends lost 0 bases and 7 bases, in that order; junction bases with no gene match: 8. The length of the CDR3 is 17 residues. CDR1 and CDR2 from the germline V gene are SGHDN and FVKESK. MiXCR was run by TCRdb on the 5' RACE reads, yielding one entry per CDR3 protein. The sample holds approximately 410,000 distinct CDR3 sequences, less than 25% seen once. Sequencing used PBMCs or a T cell subset sorted from them (not recorded which). This TCR was sampled from an adult woman who had mild COVID-19 (a few samples of this study predate the infection). Cell type and time point are not known. The chain is built from TRBV14 and TRBJ2-1, with 11 bases aligning to TRBD2. This chain's CDR3 is CASSQDVLAGVINEQFF. CDR3 DNA sequence: TGTGCCAGCAGCCAAGATGTACTAGCGGGAGTTATAAATGAGCAGTTCTTC.